This TCR beta chain was captured by sequencing in a study of blood T cells in healthy people across ages. With a J-beta primer mix and a sample-barcoded 5' primer, a second PCR ran roughly 7 to 11 cycles. A single record per CDR3 protein comes from TCRdb applying MiXCR to the 5' RACE reads. The table shows about 540,000 distinct CDR3 sequences, with around 24% occurring only once. The length of the CDR3 is 15 residues. Germline V gives CDR1 ENHRY, CDR2 SYGVKD. V lost 0 bases, J lost 3 bases, and 12 bases lay in between. These records were also assigned to another study, of T cells of mothers and their children. That publication notes: Related mother and child pairs showed slightly greater overlap (not significant) than unrelated pairs did.

The source of this sequence is a boy younger than 18 in good health. Sequenced sample: blood. The chain has TRBV10-3 and TRBJ2-7; weak D call: TRBD1 (5 bases). CDR3 DNA: TGTGCCATCAGTGAGTCGTTGGACATTCTCTACGAGCAGTACTTC. Residues: CAISESLDILYEQYF.